This T cell receptor (beta chain) was recorded in a study of blood T cells in healthy people across ages. Study-wide results and caveats: Researchers report that TCR beta diversity correlated strongly with naive T cell percentage.

With a J-beta primer mix and a sample-barcoded 5' primer, a second PCR ran about 6 to 11 cycles. TCRdb itself ran the 5' RACE reads through MiXCR, one entry per CDR3 protein. The sample contains about 780,000 distinct CDR3 sequences, 62% of which appear only once. Trimming took 8 bases from V and 1 from J; bases not matched to a gene: 7. This CDR3 spans 14 amino acids. From germline, CDR1 is MNHEY and CDR2 SMNVEV (reference sequence). Every sample had a minimum of 6 million PBMCs isolated. To note about this clonotype: The antigen is unknown.

The origin of this receptor is a man between 25 and 39 years old in good health. The sample consisted of blood. This chain joins TRBV27 and TRBJ1-1, with 7 bases fitting TRBD1. The CDR3 bases are TGTGCCAGCGCCAGGGGGTTCACGAACACTGAAGCTTTCTTT. Translation: CASARGFTNTEAFF.